Below are 15 T cell receptor beta chains sequenced from a single sample in a study of cytomegalovirus exposure and HLA in healthy donors. Amplification used 60 Vbeta primers and 13 Jbeta primers. Method: immunoSEQ multiplex PCR; TCRdb's copy keeps in-frame clones and lacks some. This table has some 180,000 clones, roughly 80% appearing once. Sequences were obtained from PBMCs. The receptors stem from a woman younger than 35 in good health and CMV-seronegative.

The chain combines TRBV28 with TRBJ1-5; D gene ambiguous. There are 16 residues in the CDR3. The V gene lost 4 bases and the J gene lost 3 bases, with 16 bases spanning the gap. The germline CDR1 and CDR2 sequences are MDHEN and SYDVKM. The CDR3: CASSSPASGYNQPQHF. The CDR3 DNA is TGTGCCAGCAGTTCCCCCGCTAGCGGATACAATCAGCCCCAGCATTTT.

V usage is TRBV28 and J usage is TRBJ2-7, with D perhaps matching TRBD1 (6 bases). The CDR3 length is 15 residues. The V and J ends lost 8 bases and 3 bases respectively, with 20 bases between them. Looked up from germline, CDR1 is MDHEN and CDR2 is SYDVKM. The CDR3 sequence is CASPTGSRGIYEQYF. The CDR3 DNA is TGTGCCAGCCCTACTGGGTCCAGGGGAATCTACGAGCAGTACTTC.

This chain connects TRBV5-4 to TRBJ2-5; 14 positions match TRBD2. The germline V gene encodes CDR1 SGHNT and CDR2 YYREEE (reference sequence). The CDR3 is 15 amino acids. Germline trimming cut 2 bases from V and 5 bases from J; bases unmatched to any gene: 2. The CDR3 sequence is CASSLGTSGSETQYF. In DNA, the CDR3 is TGTGCCAGCAGCTTAGGGACTAGCGGGAGTGAGACCCAGTACTTC.

This rearrangement joins TRBV7-2 to TRBJ2-5, with TRBD1 matching 10 bases. Per the germline V gene, CDR1 is SGHTA and CDR2 is FQGNSA. After removal of 4 bases from V and 4 bases from J, the junction contained 6 bases not matched to a gene. The CDR3 runs 15 residues. The CDR3 sequence: CASSSDRGWGETQYF. CDR3 nucleotide sequence: TGTGCCAGCAGCTCGGACAGGGGGTGGGGAGAGACCCAGTACTTC.

The CDR3 bases are TGTGCCAGCAGCTTGGGAGGGAACACCTACGAGCAGTACTTC. Its protein is CASSLGGNTYEQYF. The chain has TRBV5-6 and TRBJ2-7; possible D gene TRBD2, 5 bases. The CDR3 spans 14 residues. From germline, CDR1 is SGHDT and CDR2 YYEEEE. V lost 0 bases to trimming and J lost 2 bases, with 9 bases between them. The full variable domain, completed using reference TRBV5-6 and TRBJ2-7, is DAGVTQSPTHLIKTRGQQVTLRCSPKSGHDTVSWYQQALGQGPQFIFQYYEEEERQRGNFPDRFSGHQFPNYSSELNVNALLLGDSALYLCASSLGGNTYEQYFGPGTRLTVT.

The chain links TRBV19 to TRBJ1-2; 7 nucleotides align to TRBD1. The V gene's germline CDR1 is LNHDA and CDR2 SQIVND (reference sequence). This CDR3 has 16 amino acids. V trimming: 6 bases; J trimming: 0 bases; junction bases outside the gene matches: 10. CDR3 in DNA: TGTGCCAGTAGCCTGGACAGCAGGGGGGCTAACTATGGCTACACCTTC. It translates to CASSLDSRGANYGYTF.

J is TRBJ2-7 and V is TRBV5-1; 11 bases agree with TRBD1. Trimming took 4 bases from V and 7 from J; bases not matched to a gene: 10. The CDR3 length is 15 residues. CDR1 is SGHRS and CDR2 is YFSETQ in the germline V gene. CDR3 nucleotide sequence: TGCGCCAGCAGCATAGGGACAGGGGGATTGGGGGAGCAGTACGTC. Protein sequence: CASSIGTGGLGEQYV.

There are a few counts of this clone. The DNA of the CDR3 is TGTGCCAGCAGTTTGGGACAGGTTTACGAGCAGTACGTC. It specifies CASSLGQVYEQYV. The gene calls are TRBV2 and TRBJ2-7, with 8 positions matching TRBD1. The CDR3 consists of 13 residues. From germline, CDR1 is SNHLY and CDR2 FYNNEI. V was pared by 5 bases and J by 4 bases, with 4 bases of the junction left unmatched.

The rearrangement uses TRBV18 and TRBJ2-7; 7 bases line up with TRBD2. This CDR3 region has 13 residues. J gave up 6 bases and V 3 bases, and 5 bases lay outside the gene matches. Germline V gene data show CDR1 as KGHSH and CDR2 as LQKENI. The CDR3 loop reads CASSPVGEGEQYF. CDR3 DNA sequence: TGTGCCAGCTCACCGGTGGGGGAGGGCGAGCAGTACTTC.

V and J are TRBV4-2 and TRBJ2-1, with TRBD2 matching 10 bases. The CDR3 is made up of 18 amino acids. Germline CDR1 and CDR2: LGHNA and YNFKEQ. With V trimmed by 0 bases and J by 5 bases, 10 bases remained unmatched. Here the CDR3 DNA reads TGTGCCAGCAGCCAAGACGGGCTAGCGGGAGTATTGGACAATGAGCAGTTCTTC. Amino acid sequence: CASSQDGLAGVLDNEQFF.

The chain has TRBV28 and TRBJ1-1; 8 positions agree with TRBD1. CDR1 MDHEN and CDR2 SYDVKM come from the germline V gene. The ends lost 6 bases at V and 0 bases at J; junction bases unmatched: 6. The CDR3 consists of 15 residues. The CDR3 DNA reads as TGTGCCAGCAGGGACAGGGCGGTAGTGAACACTGAAGCTTTCTTT. Translation: CASRDRAVVNTEAFF.

The rearrangement joins TRBV25-1 to TRBJ2-5; 8 nucleotides match TRBD1. CDR3 length equals 15 residues. Germline trimming cut 6 bases from V and 1 base from J; bases unmatched to any gene: 7. From germline, CDR1 is MGHDK and CDR2 SYGVNS. In DNA form, the CDR3 reads TGTGCCAGCAGACCTACAGGGGGTCCCCAAGAGACCCAGTACTTC. This translates into CASRPTGGPQETQYF.

The chain couples TRBV29-1 to TRBJ2-1; 11 nucleotides line up with TRBD1. V dropped 3 bases and J dropped 8; count of bases not matched to a gene: 12. The CDR3 is made up of 16 amino acids. The germline gives CDR1 SQVTM, CDR2 ANQGSEA. DNA for the CDR3: TGCAGCGTTGACCTCCAGTGGGACAGGGGGGGACATGAGCAGTTCTTC. Protein: CSVDLQWDRGGHEQFF.

The chain links TRBV4-2 to TRBJ2-7, with 12 positions matching TRBD2. CDR1 is LGHNA, CDR2 YNFKEQ, per germline. The CDR3 has 16 residues. With 0 bases clipped from V and 6 bases from J, the junction kept 6 bases outside the gene matches. The CDR3 protein is CASSQELAGGPAEQYF. The CDR3 coding sequence is TGTGCCAGCAGCCAAGAGCTAGCGGGAGGGCCAGCCGAGCAGTACTTC.

The chain uses TRBV4-1 and TRBJ2-1, with 9 bases that match TRBD2. This CDR3 has 17 residues. Losses at the gene ends were 0 bases for V and 8 bases for J; bases not matched to a gene: 11. From germline, CDR1 is MGHRA and CDR2 YSYEKL. CDR3 DNA sequence: TGCGCCAGCAGCCAAGATTTCGGTAGCGGGGGCTGGGATGAGCAGTTCTTC. Protein: CASSQDFGSGGWDEQFF.